A selection of T cell receptor beta chains follows, all from one sample in a study of identical twins. MiXCR, applied by TCRdb to the 5' RACE reads, yields one record per CDR3 protein. The profile shows hundreds of thousands of distinct CDR3 sequences, just over 7% of them singletons. This sample was shared with a second study, whose subject was yellow fever vaccine responses in identical twins.

The source material was PBMCs. Receptors originate from a woman aged 18-29 years in good health. Both conserved end residues are trimmed from each CDR3. The order of the fields is D gene, clone size, V gene, CDR3 length, CDR3 protein. A D gene is named only where the DNA matches it firmly. The listing skips clone size in some rows; elsewhere it reads once, few, many or a size class.

D gene: .
clone size: .
V gene: TRBV29-1
CDR3 length: 9
CDR3 protein: SVWLNTEAF

D gene: .
clone size: many
V gene: TRBV2
CDR3 length: 10
CDR3 protein: ASSGTFNEQF

D gene: TRBD1
clone size: many
V gene: TRBV12-3/TRBV12-4
CDR3 length: 13
CDR3 protein: ASSGGTGRNSPLH

D gene: TRBD1
clone size: few
V gene: TRBV2
CDR3 length: 12
CDR3 protein: ASRTGGAFIEQY

D gene: .
clone size: .
V gene: TRBV20-1
CDR3 length: 12
CDR3 protein: SAAISSYNSPLH

D gene: TRBD2
clone size: few
V gene: TRBV25-1
CDR3 length: 15
CDR3 protein: ASSESGEWSSYNEQF

D gene: .
clone size: .
V gene: TRBV6-1
CDR3 length: 12
CDR3 protein: ASSELPLSYGYT

D gene: TRBD2
clone size: few
V gene: TRBV6-1
CDR3 length: 13
CDR3 protein: ASREGDANTGELF

D gene: .
clone size: many
V gene: TRBV12-3/TRBV12-4
CDR3 length: 11
CDR3 protein: ASSLGGIWGYT

D gene: .
clone size: .
V gene: TRBV20-1
CDR3 length: 14
CDR3 protein: SARVLYKVPQETQY

D gene: .
clone size: many
V gene: TRBV12-5
CDR3 length: 14
CDR3 protein: ASGFFGPGAYNEQF

D gene: .
clone size: many
V gene: TRBV12-3/TRBV12-4
CDR3 length: 11
CDR3 protein: ASSLTFTQTQY

D gene: .
clone size: .
V gene: TRBV20-1
CDR3 length: 12
CDR3 protein: SARARYSNQPQH

D gene: TRBD2
clone size: many
V gene: TRBV5-1
CDR3 length: 15
CDR3 protein: ASSLATTSGSIYEQY

D gene: .
clone size: many
V gene: TRBV5-5
CDR3 length: 11
CDR3 protein: ASSWGTNQPQH

D gene: .
clone size: few
V gene: TRBV5-5
CDR3 length: 11
CDR3 protein: ASNQPYNYGYT

D gene: .
clone size: .
V gene: TRBV6-1
CDR3 length: 13
CDR3 protein: ASAGEAVANTEAF

D gene: .
clone size: many
V gene: TRBV20-1
CDR3 length: 9
CDR3 protein: SALWADTQY

D gene: .
clone size: few
V gene: TRBV20-1
CDR3 length: 11
CDR3 protein: SASTVEGSPLH

D gene: .
clone size: many
V gene: TRBV4-1
CDR3 length: 10
CDR3 protein: ASSPRGGELF

D gene: TRBD1
clone size: .
V gene: TRBV7-9
CDR3 length: 14
CDR3 protein: ASSGRDREITDTQY

D gene: TRBD1
clone size: .
V gene: TRBV20-1
CDR3 length: 12
CDR3 protein: SAYTGGDSSPLH

D gene: TRBD2
clone size: many
V gene: TRBV5-1
CDR3 length: 12
CDR3 protein: ASSSSGSTDTQY

D gene: .
clone size: .
V gene: TRBV12-3/TRBV12-4
CDR3 length: 11
CDR3 protein: ASSLPPVAEQY

D gene: TRBD1
clone size: .
V gene: TRBV6-1
CDR3 length: 13
CDR3 protein: ASSPTGAPKNIQY

D gene: .
clone size: .
V gene: TRBV7-3
CDR3 length: 13
CDR3 protein: ASSLGPGAEYEQY

D gene: .
clone size: .
V gene: TRBV5-1
CDR3 length: 14
CDR3 protein: DRIRSGWGGNQPQH

D gene: .
clone size: many
V gene: TRBV10-3
CDR3 length: 14
CDR3 protein: AISESDGSMYNEQF

D gene: TRBD1
clone size: few
V gene: TRBV4-1
CDR3 length: 12
CDR3 protein: ASSQEDRGYEQY

D gene: .
clone size: few
V gene: TRBV12-3/TRBV12-4
CDR3 length: 11
CDR3 protein: ASSSETVMGYT

D gene: .
clone size: .
V gene: TRBV5-1
CDR3 length: 12
CDR3 protein: ASSGGALQETQY

D gene: TRBD1
clone size: many
V gene: TRBV5-1
CDR3 length: 14
CDR3 protein: ASSPRQGPLNTEAF

D gene: .
clone size: .
V gene: TRBV2
CDR3 length: 10
CDR3 protein: ASSTTTYEQY

D gene: TRBD2
clone size: many
V gene: TRBV7-2
CDR3 length: 13
CDR3 protein: ASSNRRGFQETQY

D gene: .
clone size: few
V gene: TRBV7-6
CDR3 length: 10
CDR3 protein: ASSLFGSPLH

D gene: TRBD1
clone size: few
V gene: TRBV10-1
CDR3 length: 13
CDR3 protein: ASSGQGAAKNIQY

D gene: TRBD1
clone size: many
V gene: TRBV5-1
CDR3 length: 16
CDR3 protein: ASSFSPGTVRSSNEQF

D gene: .
clone size: .
V gene: TRBV28
CDR3 length: 12
CDR3 protein: ASTLGGTYNEQF

D gene: .
clone size: many
V gene: TRBV5-1
CDR3 length: 13
CDR3 protein: ASSLEGIKNTEAF

D gene: .
clone size: .
V gene: TRBV12-5
CDR3 length: 10
CDR3 protein: ASGLVQAGMY

D gene: .
clone size: few
V gene: TRBV20-1
CDR3 length: 11
CDR3 protein: SARAVRWDEQF

D gene: .
clone size: many
V gene: TRBV10-3
CDR3 length: 11
CDR3 protein: AISDRVGYGYT

D gene: TRBD1
clone size: many
V gene: TRBV7-9
CDR3 length: 12
CDR3 protein: ASSWDRGQETQY

D gene: TRBD1
clone size: .
V gene: TRBV4-1
CDR3 length: 11
CDR3 protein: ASSQTGLAEAF

D gene: TRBD1
clone size: few
V gene: TRBV29-1
CDR3 length: 10
CDR3 protein: SVSSDRAGYT

D gene: .
clone size: many
V gene: TRBV12-3/TRBV12-4
CDR3 length: 11
CDR3 protein: ASTWAVNQPQH

D gene: .
clone size: few
V gene: TRBV3-1
CDR3 length: 11
CDR3 protein: ASSQGGLDGYT

D gene: TRBD2
clone size: .
V gene: TRBV28
CDR3 length: 14
CDR3 protein: ASSAASGNDEETQY

D gene: TRBD2
clone size: .
V gene: TRBV6-1
CDR3 length: 14
CDR3 protein: ASTRSGGRVTGELF

D gene: TRBD2
clone size: many
V gene: TRBV15
CDR3 length: 12
CDR3 protein: ATARLAGAGELF

D gene: TRBD2
clone size: .
V gene: TRBV12-3/TRBV12-4
CDR3 length: 14
CDR3 protein: ASSPGTSGRRETQY